The following is a T cell receptor beta chain sequence with its context. Its antigen is unidentified. PCR used 60 Vbeta primers and 13 Jbeta primers. TCRdb keeps only in-frame clones here, not all; method: immunoSEQ multiplex PCR. The sample has around 120,000 clones, about 72% seen once; the top ten hold about 5%. This record comes from a study of cytomegalovirus exposure and HLA in healthy donors. General observations from the study: The sole available immune exposure information was CMV serostatus. The study put around 180 TCR beta chains on its list as cytomegalovirus-associated.

This CDR3 is 15 amino acids long. Germline loops: CDR1 SQVTM, CDR2 ANQGSEA. The junction had 8 bases not matched to a gene; V was cut back by 4 bases and J by 1 base. The sequence was collected from a man aged 50 or older in good health and CMV-seropositive. The sequenced sample was PBMCs. The chain couples TRBV29-1 to TRBJ2-3, with 7 bases aligning to TRBD2. The CDR3 region is CSVVTRGVGTDTQYF. CDR3 bases: TGCAGCGTTGTAACCCGGGGGGTCGGCACAGATACGCAGTATTTT.